This T cell receptor beta chain is from a study of blood T cells in healthy people across ages (dated by TCRdb to 2014 to 2015). Regarding the research as a whole: In model experiments, roughly one uniquely barcoded TCR beta cDNA molecule per two T cells was captured by template switching. To track age-related changes in TCR beta repertoire diversity, the study relied on deep sequencing normalized with unique cDNA molecular identifiers. The donors were split into four age groups: young (average around 15 years), middle-aged (39), aged (over 55) and long-lived (under 85). Using the same blood draw, the study looked at two additional independent replicas of 1 million unique cDNA reads for two donors, one aged 18 to 30 and the other aged 80 or older. To avoid experimental bias, donors of different ages were distributed randomly across sequencing lanes.

The full study reports these points: Donor CMV infection status was unknown, potentially confounding age-related changes in expanded clonotypes. Estimates of total diversity based on one million sequenced T cells were considered lower bounds and underestimates. Because profiling used bulk unsorted PBMCs, naive and antigen-experienced compartments could not be compared conclusively. A strong correlation was found between observed TCR beta diversity and the percentage of naive T cells measured by flow cytometry. The long-lived group showed more naive CD4+ T cells, fewer expanded clones and increased TCR diversity than the aged group, suggesting age selection. Observed TCR beta diversity per million T cells fell roughly linearly with age, and a significant reduction was already apparent by age roughly 40.

The CDR3 covers 13 residues, taking in both the cysteine and the phenylalanine. Of the read, only the CDR3 DNA is kept; its 39 bases are in frame from base 1. CDR1 and CDR2 are read off the germline V gene (reference sequence) as DFQATT and SNEGSKA. Germline trimming: 5 bases from V, 3 bases from J; junction bases outside gene matches: 6. Libraries were prepared through 5' RACE. TCRdb records Illumina HiSeq 2500 as the sequencer. A second roughly 6 to 12 cycle PCR used a sample-barcoded 5' primer and a J-beta primer mix. A unique molecular identifier was introduced onto each TCR beta cDNA molecule by a template-switch 5' adaptor carrying 12 random nucleotides. Each sample yielded at least 2.5 million CDR3-containing paired-end reads. All of the RNA was converted into first-strand cDNA using the Mint cDNA synthesis kit, with a TRBC-specific oligonucleotide serving as the primer. Following uracil-DNA glycosylase treatment, all cDNA underwent a first 18-cycle PCR with the universal primers M1SS and BC2_uni_R. Per the original workflow: For normalization, 1 million high-quality reads were randomly selected from each sample, with every read carrying a distinct molecular identifier. Reads sharing molecular identifiers were discarded rather than binned into consensus sequences. MiTCR, with a Q25 quality threshold and the strictest error-elimination algorithm, was used for CDR3 identification, clonotype clustering and error correction. A nonparametric unseen species model with Euler transformation was used to estimate a lower bound on total TCR beta diversity. TCRdb applied fastp at Q25 and MiXCR to the public reads, then kept only in-frame beta chains. A single entry per CDR3 protein holds the most common genes and DNA from its merged rows. Clone size and V and J calls follow TCRdb, not the original study. The table for this sample lists about 900,000 distinct CDR3 sequences; 55% to 65% of them were counted only once. The top ten clonotypes cover about 30% of the sample.

Donors were a few dozen systemically healthy Caucasian individuals from Russia aged 6 to 90 years. Each donor gave approximately 9.3 milliliters of peripheral blood, collected into EDTA-treated Vacutainer tubes. Ficoll-Paque density-gradient centrifugation was used to isolate PBMCs, with at least 7 million obtained per sample. Trizol reagent was used to extract total RNA from the PBMCs, yielding at least 5.5 micrograms per sample. For every donor, flow cytometry on a PBMC aliquot measured the percentage of naive CD45RAhigh/CD27high T cells. To note about this clonotype: The target of this receptor is not known. Per-base quality was not reported, and no clone a single base away is much larger than it.

The source of this sequence is a man aged 30 to 39 in good health. The receptor chain draws on TRBV20-1 and TRBJ2-7, and 8 bases in between align with TRBD1. Input material: blood. The CDR3 in this case is CSASWTGNYEQYF. The nucleotide sequence is given as TGCAGTGCTTCTTGGACAGGGAACTACGAGCAGTACTTC.